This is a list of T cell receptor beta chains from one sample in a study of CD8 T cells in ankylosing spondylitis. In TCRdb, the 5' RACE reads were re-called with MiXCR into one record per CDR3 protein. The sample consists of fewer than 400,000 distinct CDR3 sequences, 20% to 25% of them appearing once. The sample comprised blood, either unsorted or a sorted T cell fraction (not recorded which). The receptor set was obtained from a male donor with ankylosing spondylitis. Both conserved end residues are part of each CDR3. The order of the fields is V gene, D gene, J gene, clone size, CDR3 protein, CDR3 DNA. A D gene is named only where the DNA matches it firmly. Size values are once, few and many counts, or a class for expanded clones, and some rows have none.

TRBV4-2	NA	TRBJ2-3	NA	CASSPLGERGTQYF	TGTGCCAGCAGCCCTCTGGGGGAGCGCGGTACGCAGTATTTT
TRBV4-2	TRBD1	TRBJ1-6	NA	CASSQAGGTGGSSPLHF	TGTGCCAGCAGCCAAGCTGGGGGGACAGGAGGAAGTTCACCCCTCCACTTT
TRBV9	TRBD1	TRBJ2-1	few	CASSVDRGTYNEQFF	TGTGCCAGCAGCGTAGACAGGGGTACCTACAATGAGCAGTTCTTC
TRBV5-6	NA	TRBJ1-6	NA	CASSLVGSSDSPLHF	TGTGCCAGCAGCTTGGTCGGCAGCTCGGATTCACCCCTCCACTTT
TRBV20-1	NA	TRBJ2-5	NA	CSAREAGQQETQYF	TGCAGTGCTAGAGAGGCAGGGCAACAAGAGACCCAGTACTTC
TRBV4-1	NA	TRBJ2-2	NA	CASSATSLANTGELFF	TGCGCCAGCAGCGCCACTAGCCTCGCGAACACCGGGGAGCTGTTTTTT
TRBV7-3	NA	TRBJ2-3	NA	CASSLHSTDTQYF	TGTGCCAGCAGCTTACATAGCACAGATACGCAGTATTTT
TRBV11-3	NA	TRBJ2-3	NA	CASSLIIAGDTQYF	TGTGCCAGCAGCTTAATAATAGCAGGAGATACGCAGTATTTT
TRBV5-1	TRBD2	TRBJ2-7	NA	CASSFGAGGYEQYF	TGCGCCAGCAGCTTTGGAGCGGGAGGCTACGAGCAGTACTTC
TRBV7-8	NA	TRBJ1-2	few	CASSSTVLGGYTF	TGTGCCAGCAGCTCGACAGTGCTTGGCGGCTACACCTTC
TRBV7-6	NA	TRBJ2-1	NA	CASSSRPGNLYNEQFF	TGTGCCAGCAGCTCCCGACCGGGGAACTTATACAATGAGCAGTTCTTC
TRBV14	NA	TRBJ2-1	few	CASSQATRAWQFF	TGTGCCAGCAGCCAAGCCACGAGAGCGTGGCAGTTCTTC
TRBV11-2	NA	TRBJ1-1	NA	CASSLWRAAGPLNTEAFF	TGTGCCAGCAGCTTATGGCGTGCAGCAGGCCCCCTCAACACTGAAGCTTTCTTT
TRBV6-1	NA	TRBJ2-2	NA	CASSRFRGSDTGELFF	TGTGCCAGCAGTCGCTTCAGGGGCTCGGACACCGGGGAGCTGTTTTTT
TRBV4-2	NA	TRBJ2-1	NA	CASSHLTRENNEQFF	TGTGCCAGCAGCCACCTCACTCGGGAAAACAATGAGCAGTTCTTC
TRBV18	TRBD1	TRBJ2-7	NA	CASSPWGQGYEQYF	TGTGCCAGCTCACCGTGGGGACAGGGCTACGAGCAGTACTTC
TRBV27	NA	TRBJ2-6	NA	CASTESPRPSGANVLTF	TGTGCCAGCACCGAAAGCCCCCGCCCCTCTGGGGCCAACGTCCTGACTTTC
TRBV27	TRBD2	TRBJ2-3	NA	CASSPAGTTDTQYF	TGTGCCAGCAGCCCAGCGGGAACCACAGATACGCAGTATTTT
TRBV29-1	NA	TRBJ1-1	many	CSVLHMSNTEAFF	TGCAGCGTTCTCCATATGTCGAACACTGAAGCTTTCTTT
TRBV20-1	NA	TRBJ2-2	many	CSARTGGSPGELFF	TGCAGTGCCCGGACGGGTGGAAGCCCCGGGGAGCTGTTTTTT
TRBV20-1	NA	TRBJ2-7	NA	CSARGGQGSYEQYF	TGCAGTGCTAGAGGAGGCCAGGGGTCCTACGAGCAGTACTTC
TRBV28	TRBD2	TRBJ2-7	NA	CASSSGLAWEQYF	TGTGCCAGCAGTTCAGGACTAGCTTGGGAGCAGTACTTC
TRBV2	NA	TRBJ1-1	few	CASSEIGQYKAFF	TGTGCCAGCAGTGAGATTGGCCAGTACAAAGCTTTCTTT
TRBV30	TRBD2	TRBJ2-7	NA	CAWSPGTSGYEQYF	TGTGCCTGGAGTCCCGGGACTAGCGGATACGAGCAGTACTTC
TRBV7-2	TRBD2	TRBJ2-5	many	CASSRGLAVSETQYF	TGTGCCAGCAGCCGGGGACTAGCGGTTTCAGAGACCCAGTACTTC
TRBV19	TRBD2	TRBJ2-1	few	CASSSRTSGDPYNEQFF	TGTGCCAGTAGTTCTCGGACTAGCGGGGACCCCTACAATGAGCAGTTCTTC
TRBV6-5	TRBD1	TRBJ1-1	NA	CASSYVAGTGSAFF	TGTGCCAGCAGTTACGTGGCTGGGACAGGTTCAGCTTTCTTT
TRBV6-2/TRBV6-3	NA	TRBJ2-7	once	CASLSPTYEQYF	TGTGCCAGTCTGAGCCCTACCTACGAGCAGTACTTC
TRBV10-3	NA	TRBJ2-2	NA	CAISPRATGELFF	TGTGCCATCAGCCCCCGGGCCACCGGGGAGCTGTTTTTT
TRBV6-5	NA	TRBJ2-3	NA	CASSPSMGYTQYF	TGTGCCAGCAGTCCCTCGATGGGCTATACGCAGTATTTT
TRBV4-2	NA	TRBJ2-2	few	CASSQVSGAIGELFF	TGTGCCAGCAGCCAAGTCTCCGGGGCGATCGGGGAGCTGTTTTTT
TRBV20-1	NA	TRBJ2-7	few	CSAAQRRAPYEQYF	TGCAGTGCCGCACAGAGAAGGGCTCCATACGAGCAGTACTTC
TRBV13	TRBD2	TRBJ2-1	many	CASSLGGLAGYNEQFF	TGTGCCAGCAGCTTAGGGGGACTAGCGGGTTACAATGAGCAGTTCTTC
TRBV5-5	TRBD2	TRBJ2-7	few	CASSLLADVYEQYF	TGTGCCAGCAGCCTCCTAGCGGACGTATACGAGCAGTACTTC
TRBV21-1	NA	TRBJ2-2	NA	CASSIRQGIRGGLNTGELFF	TGTGCCAGCAGCATAAGACAGGGGATTCGTGGCGGCCTGAACACCGGGGAGCTGTTTTTT
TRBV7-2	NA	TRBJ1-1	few	CASSFHYEAFF	TGTGCCAGCAGCTTTCATTATGAAGCTTTCTTT
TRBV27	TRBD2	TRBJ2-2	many	CASSSLLLAGATIATGELFF	TGTGCCAGCAGTTCTCTTTTACTAGCGGGAGCCACAATCGCCACCGGGGAGCTGTTTTTT
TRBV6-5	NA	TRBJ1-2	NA	CASSSGSYGYTF	TGTGCCAGCAGTTCCGGGAGCTATGGCTACACCTTC
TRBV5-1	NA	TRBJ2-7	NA	CASSYDRRRYEQYF	TGCGCCAGCAGCTATGACAGGCGACGTTACGAGCAGTACTTC
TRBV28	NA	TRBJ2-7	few	CASTNTLEQYF	TGTGCCAGCACCAATACCCTGGAGCAGTACTTC
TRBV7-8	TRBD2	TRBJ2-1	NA	CATLQLAASYNEQFF	TGTGCCACCTTACAACTAGCGGCCTCCTACAATGAGCAGTTCTTC
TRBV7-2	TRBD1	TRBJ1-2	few	CASSPDPDRDYGYTF	TGTGCCAGCAGCCCAGACCCGGACAGGGACTATGGCTACACCTTC
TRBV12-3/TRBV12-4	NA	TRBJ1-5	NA	CASSPITGRDQPQHF	TGTGCCAGCAGTCCCATCACAGGGCGCGATCAGCCCCAGCATTTT
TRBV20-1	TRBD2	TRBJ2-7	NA	CSARDVAGGYSYEQYF	TGCAGTGCTAGAGATGTAGCGGGAGGGTACTCCTACGAGCAGTACTTC
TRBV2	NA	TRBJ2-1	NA	CASSPLLVIEQFF	TGTGCCAGCAGTCCATTACTAGTCATTGAGCAGTTCTTC
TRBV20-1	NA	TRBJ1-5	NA	CSARPPLVGNQPQHF	TGCAGTGCTAGGCCGCCTTTAGTAGGCAATCAGCCCCAGCATTTT
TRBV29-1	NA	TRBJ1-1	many	CSVQGILGTGSFF	TGCAGCGTCCAAGGTATTTTAGGGACGGGATCTTTCTTT
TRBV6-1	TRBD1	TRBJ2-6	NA	CASSRDRGASGANVLTF	TGTGCCAGCAGTCGGGACAGGGGAGCCTCTGGGGCCAACGTCCTGACTTTC
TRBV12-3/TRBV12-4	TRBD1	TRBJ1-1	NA	CASKGAGTEAFF	TGTGCCAGCAAGGGGGCTGGCACTGAAGCTTTCTTT
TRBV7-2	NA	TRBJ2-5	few	CASSLRSLQGYQETQYF	TGTGCCAGCAGCCTGCGATCGCTACAGGGTTATCAAGAGACCCAGTACTTC
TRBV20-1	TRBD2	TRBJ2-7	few	CSAPTSGTYEQYF	TGCAGTGCGCCGACTAGCGGGACCTACGAGCAGTACTTC
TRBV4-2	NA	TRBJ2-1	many	CASSQGPFSVPDREQFF	TGTGCCAGCAGCCAAGGACCGTTTAGCGTCCCGGACCGTGAGCAGTTCTTC
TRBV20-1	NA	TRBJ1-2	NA	CSARPLGKDYGYTF	TGCAGTGCTAGACCCCTGGGGAAGGACTATGGCTACACCTTC
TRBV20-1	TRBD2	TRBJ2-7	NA	CSARLSGASEQYF	TGCAGTGCTAGATTGAGCGGGGCTAGTGAGCAGTACTTC
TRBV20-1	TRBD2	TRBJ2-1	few	CSARDRLAGTYNEQFF	TGCAGTGCTAGAGATCGACTAGCGGGAACCTACAATGAGCAGTTCTTC
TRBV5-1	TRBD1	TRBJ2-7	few	CASSLLQDRGLDEQYF	TGCGCCAGCAGCTTATTACAGGACAGGGGGCTCGACGAGCAGTACTTC
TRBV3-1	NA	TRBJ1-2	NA	CASSQDGSGNYGYTF	TGTGCCAGCAGCCAAGACGGGTCAGGAAACTATGGCTACACCTTC
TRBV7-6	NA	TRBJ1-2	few	CASSLEGFYGYTF	TGTGCCAGCAGCTTAGAGGGGTTCTATGGCTACACCTTC
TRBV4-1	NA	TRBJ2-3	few	CASSQDRVTGMADTQYF	TGCGCCAGCAGCCAAGATCGGGTTACAGGGATGGCAGATACGCAGTATTTT